Included here is one T cell receptor (beta chain) sequence, with context. Its antigen is unknown. Base qualities are not at hand, and no much larger clone is one base apart. Libraries were built with 5' RACE. The sequencer listed for this sample is Illumina HiSeq 2500. A second about 7 to 11 cycle PCR used a sample-barcoded 5' primer and a J-beta primer mix. A template-switch 5' adaptor carrying 12 random nucleotides introduced a unique molecular identifier onto each TCR beta cDNA molecule. Each sample yielded at least 2.5 million CDR3-containing paired-end reads. All of the RNA was converted into first-strand cDNA using the Mint cDNA synthesis kit, with a TRBC-specific oligonucleotide serving as the primer. Following uracil-DNA glycosylase treatment, a first 18-cycle PCR with universal primers M1SS and BC2_uni_R was performed on all cDNA. Under the source paper's analysis protocol: Normalization of each sample was performed by random selection of 1 million high-quality reads, each carrying a distinct molecular identifier. Instead of being binned into consensus sequences, reads with shared molecular identifiers were discarded. MiTCR, run with a Q25 quality threshold and the strictest error-elimination algorithm, handled CDR3 identification, clonotype clustering and error correction. A nonparametric unseen species model with Euler transformation was used to estimate lower-bound total TCR beta diversity. TCRdb's own reprocessing of the public reads used fastp at Q25 and MiXCR and kept productive beta chains. Entries are consolidated by CDR3 protein sequence, retaining the most common genes and DNA. None of the V and J calls come from the authors' own analysis; TCRdb made them. The sample table records roughly 2 million distinct CDR3 sequences; around 50% of these occur just once. Jointly, the top ten make up over 2% of the sample.

These data belong to a study of blood T cells in healthy people across ages (dated by TCRdb to between 2014 and 2016). About the study as a whole: In model experiments, template switching captured roughly one uniquely barcoded TCR beta cDNA molecule for every two T cells. To track age-related changes in TCR beta repertoire diversity, the study relied on deep sequencing normalized with unique cDNA molecular identifiers. Donors were grouped into four age groups: young (average approximately 16 years), middle-aged (less than 40), aged (around 56) and long-lived (82). To avoid experimental bias, donors of different ages were spread randomly across the sequencing lanes. The study analyzed two additional independent replicas of 1 million unique cDNA reads from the same blood draw for two donors, one aged 18 to 30 and one aged 80 or older.

Paper-wide results and their limitations: Compared with the aged group, the long-lived group had more naive CD4+ T cells, fewer expanded clones and increased TCR diversity, a pattern suggesting age selection. As age increased, observed TCR beta diversity per million T cells dropped in a roughly linear way, and a significant reduction was already evident by age about 36. The CMV infection status of donors was not known, potentially confounding age-related changes in expanded clonotypes. Estimates of total diversity based on one million sequenced T cells were regarded as lower bounds and as underestimates. Observed TCR beta diversity correlated strongly with the percentage of naive T cells measured by flow cytometry. Since profiling was done on bulk unsorted PBMCs, naive and antigen-experienced compartments could not be conclusively compared.

Donors were 39 systemically healthy Caucasian individuals from Russia aged about 6 to 100 years. Each donor gave 8 to 10 milliliters of peripheral blood, drawn into EDTA-treated Vacutainer tubes. Ficoll-Paque density-gradient centrifugation was used to isolate PBMCs, with at least 7 million obtained per sample. Trizol reagent was used to extract total RNA from PBMCs, with at least 5 micrograms per sample. Naive CD45RAhigh/CD27high T cell percentages were measured by flow cytometry on a PBMC aliquot from every donor. From a lookup of the germline V gene, CDR1 and CDR2 are SGHRS and YFSETQ. The CDR3 starts with the cysteine, ends with the phenylalanine, and has 16 residues. The DNA shown is the 48-base CDR3, in frame from base 1.

Recombination linked TRBV5-1 to TRBJ2-4; TRBD2 lines up with 11 middle nucleotides. The end of the DNA fits TRBJ2-7 better, so the J call may be wrong. The clonotype comes from a woman in her thirties or forties in good health. Sequences were obtained from blood. The DNA sequence follows: TGCGCCAGCAGCTCTACCGGGACTAGCGGCGTCTACGAGCAGTACTTC. Translated, this gives CASSSTGTSGVYEQYF.